What follows describes a single T cell receptor beta chain. V lost 0 bases, J lost 7 bases, and 9 bases lay in between. This CDR3 spans 13 amino acids. Germline CDR1 and CDR2: LNHNV and YYDKDF (reference sequence). Data came from immunoSEQ multiplex PCR; TCRdb stores just in-frame clones and leaves some out. This sample has under 400,000 clones, with 88% found just once. The data originate from a study of blood T cell repertoires in COVID-19. Sequences were obtained from peripheral blood. This TCR came from a woman aged 25 to 39 with COVID-19, enrolled during active disease. The chain has TRBV15 and TRBJ2-5, with D tentatively TRBD2 (5 bases). In DNA, the CDR3 is TGTGCCACCAGCAGAGATAGCGTCGGGACCCAGTACTTC. It encodes CATSRDSVGTQYF.